Presented here are 27 T cell receptor beta chains from one specimen sequenced in a study of T cells in Graves' hyperthyroidism and ophthalmopathy. Using RNA transcripts as the source, TCR beta CDR3 regions were amplified. Researchers ran a first-round RT-PCR on the TCR CDR3 using the HTBI primer set. TCRdb passed the multiplex PCR reads through MiXCR, listing each CDR3 protein once. The table records 350,000 or so distinct CDR3 sequences, roughly a fifth of them present only once. Sample: blood. The receptors here all came from a woman between 50 and 59 years old with Graves' hyperthyroidism.

This clonotype turned up a few times. The gene calls are TRBV20-1 and TRBJ1-5; the D is unclear. Germline lookup yields CDR1 DFQATT and CDR2 SNEGSKA (reference sequence). Deletions cut 3 bases from V and 4 bases from J, with 13 bases between. CDR3 length: 14 residues. The CDR3 is CSARVVQLNQPQHF. DNA of the CDR3: TGCAGTGCTAGGGTAGTACAGCTAAATCAGCCCCAGCATTTT.

This chain uses TRBV14 with TRBJ2-1; tentatively, D is TRBD2 (5 bases). The V end was cut by 3 bases, the J end by 4 bases, with 13 bases between. The CDR3 covers 15 residues. Germline CDR1 SGHDN, CDR2 FVKESK. This CDR3 reads CASSHRTGKYNEQFF. As DNA, the CDR3 is TGTGCCAGCAGCCACAGGACTGGAAAATACAATGAGCAGTTCTTC.

V is TRBV19 and J is TRBJ2-1, with D hard to call. V was cut by 3 bases and J by 0 bases, with 15 bases left in between. The CDR3 runs 17 residues. The germline CDR1 and CDR2 sequences are LNHDA and SQIVND (reference sequence). The chain's CDR3 is CASSIRRTGISYNEQFF. The DNA for the CDR3 is TGTGCCAGTAGTATTAGACGGACGGGCATCTCCTACAATGAGCAGTTCTTC. The full variable domain, completed using reference TRBV19 and TRBJ2-1, is DGGITQSPKYLFRKEGQNVTLSCEQNLNHDAMYWYRQDPGQGLRLIYYSQIVNDFQKGDIAEGYSVSREKKESFPLTVTSAQKNPTAFYLCASSIRRTGISYNEQFFGPGTRLTVL.

The sample holds many counts of this clonotype. V is TRBV6-1 and J is TRBJ2-7; the match to TRBD1 covers 8 bases. Germline V lookup: CDR1 MNHNS, CDR2 SASEGT. The CDR3 extends over 15 amino acids. V dropped 5 bases and J dropped 8; count of bases not matched to a gene: 14. The CDR3 here is CASSRSTGEAPKQYF. The CDR3 region has the DNA TGTGCCAGCAGTAGGTCGACAGGGGAAGCTCCGAAGCAGTACTTC.

At least ten counts were recorded for this clonotype. The chain couples TRBV10-3 to TRBJ1-1; TRBD1 might be the D (6 bases). The CDR3 length is 14 residues. Trimming cost V 6 bases and J 2 bases, with 13 bases left between them. CDR1 and CDR2 from the germline V gene are ENHRY and SYGVKD. CDR3 sequence reads: CAIRDRTDNTEAFF. As DNA, the CDR3 is TGTGCCATCAGAGACCGGACAGATAACACTGAAGCTTTCTTT.

This clonotype showed up many times. V and J are TRBV11-3 and TRBJ2-2; TRBD2 might be the D (5 bases). Germline CDR1 and CDR2: SGHNT and YENEEA. The CDR3 runs 16 residues. The germline V and J ends were trimmed by 4 bases and 6 bases, with 18 bases remaining between them. The CDR3: CASSSRPRGRAGELFF. The CDR3 nucleotides are TGTGCCAGCAGCTCGAGACCCCGAGGGCGGGCCGGGGAGCTGTTTTTT.

Many counts were recorded for this clonotype. This CDR3 is CSARLRTSGGAEQYF. The CDR3 coding sequence is TGCAGTGCTAGACTCCGGACTAGCGGGGGGGCCGAGCAGTACTTC. The chain recombines TRBV20-1 with TRBJ2-7; 15 bases agree with TRBD2. The CDR3 is made up of 15 amino acids. V shed 2 bases, J shed 6 bases, and the junction held 5 bases outside the gene matches. Per the germline V gene, CDR1 is DFQATT and CDR2 is SNEGSKA (reference sequence).

This clonotype was counted many times. The chain uses TRBV4-1 and TRBJ2-7; D uncertain. V lost 1 base, J lost 1 base, and 5 bases lay in between. The CDR3 spans 13 residues. Germline V gene lookup returns CDR1 MGHRA and CDR2 YSYEKL. CDR3 residues: CASSQAPSYEQYF. As DNA, the CDR3 is TGCGCCAGCAGCCAAGCTCCTTCCTACGAGCAGTACTTC.

This clonotype was recorded many times. The chain combines TRBV18 with TRBJ1-2; 7 bases line up with TRBD1. The trim removed 3 bases at V and 6 bases at J, leaving 4 bases unmatched. The germline gives CDR1 KGHSH, CDR2 LQKENI. The CDR3 sequence is 13 residues long. In DNA, the CDR3 is TGTGCCAGCTCACCTGTACAGGGGCATGGCTACACCTTC. Its translation: CASSPVQGHGYTF.

This clonotype turned up a few times. The V and J genes are TRBV28 and TRBJ1-6; TRBD1 matches at 9 bases. Germline CDR1 reads MDHEN; CDR2 reads SYDVKM. The CDR3 runs 18 residues. V lost 5 bases to trimming and J lost 7 bases; unmatched junction nucleotides: 15. For the CDR3, the DNA is TGTGCCAGCAGTCAATGGCCCTTGGGACAGGGCAGGAATTCACCCCTCCACTTT. Amino acids: CASSQWPLGQGRNSPLHF. Complete variable domain (other parts from reference TRBV28 and TRBJ1-6): DVKVTQSSRYLVKRTGEKVFLECVQDMDHENMFWYRQDPGLGLRLIYFSYDVKMKEKGDIPEGYSVSREKKERFSLILESASTNQTSMYLCASSQWPLGQGRNSPLHFGNGTRLTVT.

The sample holds many counts of this clonotype. The chain has TRBV11-2 and TRBJ2-7, with 7 bases aligning to TRBD2. The germline V gene encodes CDR1 SGHAT and CDR2 FQNNGV. Losses at the gene ends were 1 base for V and 2 bases for J; bases not matched to a gene: 5. The CDR3 is made up of 15 amino acids. Here the CDR3 DNA reads TGTGCCAGCAGCTTAGCGGCGGGAGCGACCTACGAGCAGTACTTC. This sequence encodes CASSLAAGATYEQYF.

The rearrangement uses TRBV5-1 and TRBJ1-1; 9 nucleotides agree with TRBD1. From germline, CDR1 is SGHRS and CDR2 YFSETQ. The J segment lost 11 bases and the V segment lost 4 bases, leaving 12 bases of the junction unmatched. This CDR3 is built from 14 residues. In DNA form, the CDR3 reads TGCGCCAGCAGCCTGTCCGGGACAGGGACTGGGGCTTTCTTT. Translation: CASSLSGTGTGAFF.

At least ten counts were recorded for this clonotype. J is TRBJ1-2 and V is TRBV20-1; possibly TRBD1 for D (5 bases). The length of the CDR3 is 12 residues. Germline assignment: CDR1 DFQATT and CDR2 SNEGSKA (reference sequence). V was trimmed by 0 bases and J by 7 bases, leaving 9 bases between them. The DNA for the CDR3 is TGCAGTGCTAGAGATCTAGGGGTTGGCTACACCTTC. It is translated as CSARDLGVGYTF.

At least ten counts were recorded for this clonotype. The V and J genes are TRBV24-1 and TRBJ2-7; D is perhaps TRBD1 or TRBD2 (5 bases each). The CDR3 is 15 residues long. Germline-derived CDR1 and CDR2 are KGHDR and SFDVKD. V gave up 4 bases and J gave up 4 bases, with 16 bases separating them. This chain's CDR3 is CATSDKGTALYEQYF. The CDR3 nucleotides are TGTGCCACCAGTGACAAGGGGACGGCCCTTTACGAGCAGTACTTC.

This clonotype was seen many times. J is TRBJ1-5 and V is TRBV2; TRBD1 is a possible D gene (5 bases). Trimming cost V 4 bases and J 3 bases, with 7 bases left between them. Germline CDR1 reads SNHLY; CDR2 reads FYNNEI. This CDR3 comprises 13 residues. The DNA for the CDR3 is TGTGCCAGCAGTGCAGGGCTCAATCAGCCCCAGCATTTT. Its translation: CASSAGLNQPQHF.

On this clonotype itself: Just one base apart from a much larger clone, this may be a read error. V and J are TRBV5-1 and TRBJ2-2; D not resolved. From germline, CDR1 is SGHRS and CDR2 YFSETQ. V lost 0 bases, J lost 7 bases, and 19 bases lay in between. The length of the CDR3 is 17 residues. The DNA of the CDR3 is TGCGCCAGCAGCTTGGCAACCGGTCCAGTAGGCATCGGGGAGCTGTTTTTT. This translates into CASSLATGPVGIGELFF.

Remarks on this clonotype: Possible read error: a much larger clone is one base away. The rearrangement joins TRBV6-5 to TRBJ1-1, with 7 bases that match TRBD1. CDR1 is MNHEY and CDR2 is SVGAGI in the germline V gene. The CDR3 extends over 14 amino acids. Here the CDR3 reads CASNSATGFTEALF. CDR3 DNA sequence: TGTGCCAGCAATTCCGCGACAGGGTTCACTGAAGCTCTCTTT.

Comment on this clonotype: A read error may be the cause here, since a much bigger clone is one base away. The chain is built from TRBV18 and TRBJ1-2; D not resolved. V was pared by 2 bases and J by 10 bases, with 20 bases between. This CDR3 is built from 15 residues. Germline CDR1 and CDR2: KGHSH and LQKENI. CDR3 loop: CASSPSAARSEDYTF. DNA of the CDR3: TGTGCCAGCTCACCATCAGCAGCACGGAGCGAAGACTACACCTTC.

This sequence joins TRBV5-4 and TRBJ2-1, with D unclear. The germline gives CDR1 SGHNT, CDR2 YYREEE (reference sequence). The CDR3 length is 13 residues. Trimming cost V 4 bases and J 6 bases, with 11 bases left between them. CDR3: CASSLRGANEQFF. The DNA of the CDR3 is TGTGCCAGCAGCCTTCGAGGCGCCAATGAGCAGTTCTTC.

This clonotype was observed a single time. The chain carries TRBV4-1 and TRBJ2-7, with TRBD1 matching 8 bases. The CDR3 contains 16 residues. The junction had 6 bases not matched to a gene; V was cut back by 0 bases and J by 2 bases. Germline CDR1 reads MGHRA; CDR2 reads YSYEKL. This CDR3 reads CASSQEGPGGTYEQYF. The CDR3 DNA follows: TGCGCCAGCAGCCAAGAAGGGCCAGGGGGCACCTACGAGCAGTACTTC.

The table lists this clonotype with many counts. This chain joins TRBV20-1 and TRBJ2-1, with unresolved D. This CDR3 has 13 residues. Germline V gives CDR1 DFQATT, CDR2 SNEGSKA (reference sequence). The V gene lost 5 bases and the J gene lost 6 bases, with 14 bases spanning the gap. In nucleotides, the CDR3 is TGCAGTGCTCCTTCCCCTAGGTCCAATGAGCAGTTCTTC. Translating it yields CSAPSPRSNEQFF.

A note on this clonotype: A much larger clonotype is one base distant, so this may be a read error. J is TRBJ1-2 and V is TRBV12-3 or TRBV12-4; D uncertain. The CDR3 has 13 amino acids. Between the trimmed V and J ends, which lost 8 bases and 10 bases, there was a span of 20 bases. The CDR3 region is CASYGTLNNYYTF. CDR3 nucleotide sequence: TGTGCCAGCTACGGCACCCTAAACAATTACTACACCTTC.

In its sample, this clonotype was seen many times. This chain connects TRBV20-1 to TRBJ1-4; the match to TRBD1 covers 8 bases. The V segment lost 3 bases and the J segment 8 bases; nucleotides outside the gene matches: 11. This CDR3 has 15 amino acids. Germline V gene data show CDR1 as DFQATT and CDR2 as SNEGSKA (reference sequence). This chain's CDR3 is CSASPPDRGREKLFF. The CDR3 DNA reads as TGCAGTGCTAGTCCCCCCGACAGGGGTCGCGAAAAACTGTTTTTT.

This clonotype occurred many times. The gene calls are TRBV14 and TRBJ2-3; D tentatively fits TRBD1 or TRBD2 (5 bases each). The ends were cut back, 0 bases at V and 1 base at J, with 11 bases in the middle. This CDR3 has 16 residues. Germline V gene sequence: CDR1 SGHDN, CDR2 FVKESK. The CDR3 nucleotides are TGTGCCAGCAGCCAAGATTTGGGGGTTGGCACAGATACGCAGTATTTT. Protein product: CASSQDLGVGTDTQYF.

The genes are TRBV19 and TRBJ2-1, with TRBD1 matching 7 bases. Germline CDR1 reads LNHDA; CDR2 reads SQIVND (reference sequence). The CDR3 covers 16 residues. Unmatched junction bases numbered 5, after V lost 1 base and J lost 2 bases. CDR3 loop: CASSIGGQTPYNEQFF. In DNA, the CDR3 is TGTGCCAGTAGTATAGGGGGACAGACTCCCTACAATGAGCAGTTCTTC.

This clonotype appeared many times. The V call is TRBV20-1, the J call TRBJ1-1; TRBD1 matches at 9 bases. Per germline, CDR1 DFQATT and CDR2 SNEGSKA (reference sequence). V shed 6 bases and J 10 bases; nucleotides not matched to a gene: 12. This CDR3 is 13 amino acids long. As DNA, the CDR3 is TGCAGTGCCAGGACAGGGGCCTCAAGGGGAGCTTTCTTT. Its protein is CSARTGASRGAFF.

The chain carries TRBV20-1 and TRBJ1-5; 7 positions match TRBD1. CDR3 length equals 13 residues. Germline V lookup: CDR1 DFQATT, CDR2 SNEGSKA (reference sequence). V was pared by 1 base and J by 5 bases, with 2 bases of the junction left unmatched. The CDR3 reads CSARGQGDQPQHF. The CDR3 bases are TGCAGTGCTAGAGGACAGGGTGATCAGCCCCAGCATTTT.